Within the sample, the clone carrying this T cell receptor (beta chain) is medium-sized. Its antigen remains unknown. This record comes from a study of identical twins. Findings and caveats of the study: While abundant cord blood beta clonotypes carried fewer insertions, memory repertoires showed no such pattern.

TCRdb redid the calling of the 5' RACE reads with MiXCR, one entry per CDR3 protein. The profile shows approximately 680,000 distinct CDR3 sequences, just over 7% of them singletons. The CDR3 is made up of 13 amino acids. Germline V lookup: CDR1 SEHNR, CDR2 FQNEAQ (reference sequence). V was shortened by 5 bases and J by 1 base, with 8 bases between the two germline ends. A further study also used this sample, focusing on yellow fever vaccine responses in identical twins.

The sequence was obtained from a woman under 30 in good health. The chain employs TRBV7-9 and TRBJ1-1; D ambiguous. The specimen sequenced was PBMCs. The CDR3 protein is CASSVSGNTEAFF. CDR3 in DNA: TGTGCCAGCAGCGTCAGCGGGAACACTGAAGCTTTCTTT.